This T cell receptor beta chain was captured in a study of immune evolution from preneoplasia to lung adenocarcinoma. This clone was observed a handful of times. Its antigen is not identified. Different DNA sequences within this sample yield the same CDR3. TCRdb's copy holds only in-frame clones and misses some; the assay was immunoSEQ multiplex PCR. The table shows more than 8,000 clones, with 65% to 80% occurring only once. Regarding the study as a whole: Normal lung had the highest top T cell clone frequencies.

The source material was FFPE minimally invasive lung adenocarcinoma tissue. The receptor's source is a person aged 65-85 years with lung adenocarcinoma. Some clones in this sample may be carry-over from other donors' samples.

The CDR3 protein is CASSLAGTSTDTQYF. The CDR3 DNA reads TGCGCCAGCAGCTTGGCCGGAACTAGCACAGATACGCAGTATTTT. The genes are TRBV5-1 and TRBJ2-3; the D is unclear. CDR3 length: 15 amino acids. Trimming stripped 0 bases from V and 0 bases from J, with 8 bases between. The germline V gene has CDR1 SGHRS and CDR2 YFSETQ.